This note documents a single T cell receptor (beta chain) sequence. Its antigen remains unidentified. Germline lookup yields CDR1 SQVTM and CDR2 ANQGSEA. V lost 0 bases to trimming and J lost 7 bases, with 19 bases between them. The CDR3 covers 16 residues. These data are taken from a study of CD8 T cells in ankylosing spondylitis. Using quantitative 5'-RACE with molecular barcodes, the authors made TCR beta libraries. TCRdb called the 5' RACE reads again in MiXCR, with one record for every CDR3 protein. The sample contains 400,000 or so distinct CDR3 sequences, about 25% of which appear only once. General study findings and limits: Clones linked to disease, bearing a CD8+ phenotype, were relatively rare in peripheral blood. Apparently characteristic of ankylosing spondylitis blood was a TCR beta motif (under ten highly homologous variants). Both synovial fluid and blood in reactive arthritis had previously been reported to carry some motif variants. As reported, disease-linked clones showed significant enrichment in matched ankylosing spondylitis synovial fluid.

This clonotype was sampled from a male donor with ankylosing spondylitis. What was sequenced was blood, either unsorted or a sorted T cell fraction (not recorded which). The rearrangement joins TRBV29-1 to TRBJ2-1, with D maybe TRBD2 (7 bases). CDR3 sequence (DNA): TGCAGCGTTGAAGAGGGAGGGGGAGGGATCAGGAATGAGCAGTTCTTC. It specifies CSVEEGGGGIRNEQFF.